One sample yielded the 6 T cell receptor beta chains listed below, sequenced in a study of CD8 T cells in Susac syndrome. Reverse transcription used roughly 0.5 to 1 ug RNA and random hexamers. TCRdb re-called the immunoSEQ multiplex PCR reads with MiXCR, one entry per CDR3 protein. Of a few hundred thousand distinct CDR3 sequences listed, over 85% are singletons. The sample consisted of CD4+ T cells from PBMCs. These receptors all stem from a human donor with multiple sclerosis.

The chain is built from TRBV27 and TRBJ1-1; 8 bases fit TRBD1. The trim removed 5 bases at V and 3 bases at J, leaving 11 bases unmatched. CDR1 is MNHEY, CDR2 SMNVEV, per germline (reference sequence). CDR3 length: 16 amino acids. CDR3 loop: CASSKTSRGRDTEAFF. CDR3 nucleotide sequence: TGTGCCAGCAGTAAGACTAGCAGGGGGCGCGACACTGAAGCTTTCTTT.

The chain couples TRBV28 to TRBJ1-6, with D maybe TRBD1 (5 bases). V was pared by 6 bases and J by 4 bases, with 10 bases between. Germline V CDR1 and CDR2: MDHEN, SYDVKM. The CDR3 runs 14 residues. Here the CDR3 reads CASRGEPYNSPLHF. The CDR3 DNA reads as TGTGCCAGCAGAGGGGAGCCTTATAATTCACCCCTCCACTTT.

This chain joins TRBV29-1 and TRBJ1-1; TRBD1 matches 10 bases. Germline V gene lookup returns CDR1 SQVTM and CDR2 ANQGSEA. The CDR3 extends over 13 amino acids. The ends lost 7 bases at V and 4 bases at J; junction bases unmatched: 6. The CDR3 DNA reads TGCAGCGCCGGGACAGGGGCGGGCACTGAAGCTTTCTTT. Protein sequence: CSAGTGAGTEAFF.

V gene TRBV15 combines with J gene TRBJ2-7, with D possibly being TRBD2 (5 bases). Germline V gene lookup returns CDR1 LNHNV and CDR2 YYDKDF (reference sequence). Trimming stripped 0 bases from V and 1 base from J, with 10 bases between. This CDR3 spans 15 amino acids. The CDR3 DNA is TGTGCCACCAGCAGAGATTTGCGGGTGTCCTACGAGCAGTACGTC. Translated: CATSRDLRVSYEQYV.

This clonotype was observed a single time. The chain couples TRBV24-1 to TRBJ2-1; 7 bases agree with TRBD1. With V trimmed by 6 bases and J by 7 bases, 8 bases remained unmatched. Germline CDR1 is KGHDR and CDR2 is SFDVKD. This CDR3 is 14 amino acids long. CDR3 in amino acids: CATSPGGTRNEQFF. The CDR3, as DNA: TGTGCCACCAGTCCAGGGGGAACGAGGAATGAGCAGTTCTTC.

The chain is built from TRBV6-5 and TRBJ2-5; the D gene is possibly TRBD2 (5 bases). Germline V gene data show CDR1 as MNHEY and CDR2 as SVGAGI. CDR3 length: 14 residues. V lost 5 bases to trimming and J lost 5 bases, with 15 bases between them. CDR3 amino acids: CASSTPYRGETQYF. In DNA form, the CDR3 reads TGTGCCAGCAGTACCCCGTATCGCGGGGAGACCCAGTACTTC.